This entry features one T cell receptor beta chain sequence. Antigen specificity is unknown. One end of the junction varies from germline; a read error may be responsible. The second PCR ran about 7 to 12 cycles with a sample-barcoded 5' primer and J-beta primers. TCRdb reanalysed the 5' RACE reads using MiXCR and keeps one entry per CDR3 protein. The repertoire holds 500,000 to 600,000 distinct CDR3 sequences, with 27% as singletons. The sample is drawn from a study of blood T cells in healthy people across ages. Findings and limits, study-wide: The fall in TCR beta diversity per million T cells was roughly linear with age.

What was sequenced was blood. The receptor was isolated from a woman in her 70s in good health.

CDR3 sequence: CASSWGTGGEKLFF. CDR3 DNA sequence: TGCGCCAGCAGCTGGGGGACAGGTGGTGAAAAACTGTTTTTT. The chain is built from TRBV6-6 and TRBJ1-4, with 8 bases that match TRBD1. There are 14 residues in the CDR3. CDR1 and CDR2 (germline): MNHNY, SVGAGI (reference sequence).